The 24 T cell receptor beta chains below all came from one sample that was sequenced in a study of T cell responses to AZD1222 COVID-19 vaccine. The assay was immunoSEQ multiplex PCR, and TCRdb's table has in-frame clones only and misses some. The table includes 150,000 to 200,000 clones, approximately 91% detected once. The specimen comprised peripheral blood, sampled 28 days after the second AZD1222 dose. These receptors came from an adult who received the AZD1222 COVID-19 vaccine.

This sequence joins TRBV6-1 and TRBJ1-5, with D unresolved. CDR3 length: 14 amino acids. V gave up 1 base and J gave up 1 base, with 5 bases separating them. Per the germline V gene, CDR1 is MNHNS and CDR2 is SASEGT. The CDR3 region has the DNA TGTGCCAGCAGTGAAGGACTGAGCAATCAGCCCCAGCATTTT. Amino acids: CASSEGLSNQPQHF.

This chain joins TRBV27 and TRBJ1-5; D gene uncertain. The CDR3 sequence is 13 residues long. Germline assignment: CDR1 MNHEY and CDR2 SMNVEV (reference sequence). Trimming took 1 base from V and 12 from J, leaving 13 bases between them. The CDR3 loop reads CASSLFFGEHQHF. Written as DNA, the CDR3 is TGTGCCAGCAGTTTATTCTTCGGGGAACACCAGCATTTT.

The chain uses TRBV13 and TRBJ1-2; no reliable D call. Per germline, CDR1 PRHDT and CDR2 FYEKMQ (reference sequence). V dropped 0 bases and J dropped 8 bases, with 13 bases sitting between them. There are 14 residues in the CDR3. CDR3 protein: CASSLGRSPRGYTF. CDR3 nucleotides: TGTGCCAGCAGCTTAGGCAGGAGTCCTCGGGGCTACACCTTC.

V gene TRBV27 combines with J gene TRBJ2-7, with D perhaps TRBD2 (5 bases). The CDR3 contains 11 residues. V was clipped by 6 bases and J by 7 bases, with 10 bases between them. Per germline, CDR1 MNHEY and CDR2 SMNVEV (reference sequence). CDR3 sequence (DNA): TGTGCCAGCAGAAGCGGCGGTGAGCAGTACTTC. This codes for CASRSGGEQYF.

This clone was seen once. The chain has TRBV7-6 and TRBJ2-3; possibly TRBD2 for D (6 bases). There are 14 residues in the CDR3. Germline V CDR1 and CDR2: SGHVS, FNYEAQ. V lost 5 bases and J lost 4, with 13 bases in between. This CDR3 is CASSLSGSSDTQYF. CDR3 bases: TGTGCCAGCAGCCTTTCCGGGAGCTCAGATACGCAGTATTTT.

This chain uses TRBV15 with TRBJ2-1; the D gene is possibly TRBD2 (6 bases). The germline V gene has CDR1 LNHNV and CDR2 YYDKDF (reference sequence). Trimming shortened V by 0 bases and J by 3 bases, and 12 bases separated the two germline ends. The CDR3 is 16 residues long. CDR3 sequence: CATSRELAGYYNEQFF. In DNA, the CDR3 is TGTGCCACCAGCAGAGAGCTGGCGGGGTACTACAATGAGCAGTTCTTC.

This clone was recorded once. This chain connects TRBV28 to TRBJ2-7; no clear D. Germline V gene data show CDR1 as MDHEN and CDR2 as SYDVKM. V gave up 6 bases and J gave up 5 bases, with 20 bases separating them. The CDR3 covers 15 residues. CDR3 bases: TGTGCCAGCAGGGTAATAGGTAACAAACTCGACGAGCAGTACTTC. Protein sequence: CASRVIGNKLDEQYF.

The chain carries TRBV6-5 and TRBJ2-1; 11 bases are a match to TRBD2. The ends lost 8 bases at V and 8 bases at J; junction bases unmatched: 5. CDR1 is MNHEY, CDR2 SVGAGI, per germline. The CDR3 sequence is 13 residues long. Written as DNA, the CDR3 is TGTGCCAGCCTAGCGGGAGGAAGGGATGAGCAGTTCTTC. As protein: CASLAGGRDEQFF.

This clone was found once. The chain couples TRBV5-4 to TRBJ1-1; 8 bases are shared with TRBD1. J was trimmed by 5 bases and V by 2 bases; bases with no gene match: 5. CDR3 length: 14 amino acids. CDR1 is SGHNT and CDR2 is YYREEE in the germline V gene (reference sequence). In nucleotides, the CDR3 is TGTGCCAGCAGCTTAGGACAGGGTCGGACTGAAGCTTTCTTT. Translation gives CASSLGQGRTEAFF.

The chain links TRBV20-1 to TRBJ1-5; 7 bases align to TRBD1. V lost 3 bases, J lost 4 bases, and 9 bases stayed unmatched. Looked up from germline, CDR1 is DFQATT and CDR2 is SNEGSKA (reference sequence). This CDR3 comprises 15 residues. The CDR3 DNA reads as TGCAGTGCTAGTCTAGGTGAGACAGGGAATCAGCCCCAGCATTTT. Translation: CSASLGETGNQPQHF.

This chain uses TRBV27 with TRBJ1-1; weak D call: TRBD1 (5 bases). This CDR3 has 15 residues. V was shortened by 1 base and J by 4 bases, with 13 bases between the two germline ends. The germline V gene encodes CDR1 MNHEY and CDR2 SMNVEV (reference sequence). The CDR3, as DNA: TGTGCCAGCAGTTTATACTTGGGGGGAGGCACTGAAGCTTTCTTT. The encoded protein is CASSLYLGGGTEAFF.

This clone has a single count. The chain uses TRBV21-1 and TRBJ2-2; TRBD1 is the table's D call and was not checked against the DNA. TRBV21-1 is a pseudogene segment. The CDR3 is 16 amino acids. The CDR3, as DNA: TGTGCCAGCAGCAAACCAGGGGCGTCGAACACCGGGGAGCTGTTTTTT. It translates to CASSKPGASNTGELFF.

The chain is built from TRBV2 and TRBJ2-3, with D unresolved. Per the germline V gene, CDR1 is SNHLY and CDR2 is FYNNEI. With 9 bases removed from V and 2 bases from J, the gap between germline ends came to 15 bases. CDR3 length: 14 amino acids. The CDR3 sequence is CASKSRPPTDTQYF. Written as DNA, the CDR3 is TGTGCCAGTAAAAGCCGACCCCCCACAGATACGCAGTATTTT.

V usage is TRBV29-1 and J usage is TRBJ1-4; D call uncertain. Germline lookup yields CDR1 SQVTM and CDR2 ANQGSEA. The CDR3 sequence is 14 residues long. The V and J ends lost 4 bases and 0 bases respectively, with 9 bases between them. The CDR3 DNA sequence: TGCAGCGTTGTACAGCCCCCAACTAATGAAAAACTGTTTTTT. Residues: CSVVQPPTNEKLFF.

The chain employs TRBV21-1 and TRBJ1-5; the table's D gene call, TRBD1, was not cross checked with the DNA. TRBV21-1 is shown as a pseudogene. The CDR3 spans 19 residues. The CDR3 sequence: CASVAEQPGGTGSNQPQHF. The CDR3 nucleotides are TGTGCCAGCGTGGCAGAACAGCCTGGGGGGACAGGTTCAAATCAGCCCCAGCATTTT.

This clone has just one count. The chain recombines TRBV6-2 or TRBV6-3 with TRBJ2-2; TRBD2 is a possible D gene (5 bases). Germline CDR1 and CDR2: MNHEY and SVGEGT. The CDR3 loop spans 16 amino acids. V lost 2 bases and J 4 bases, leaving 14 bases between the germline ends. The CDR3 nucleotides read TGTGCCAGCAGTTACCGGGGTGTGCAAGGCACCGGGGAGCTGTTTTTT. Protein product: CASSYRGVQGTGELFF.

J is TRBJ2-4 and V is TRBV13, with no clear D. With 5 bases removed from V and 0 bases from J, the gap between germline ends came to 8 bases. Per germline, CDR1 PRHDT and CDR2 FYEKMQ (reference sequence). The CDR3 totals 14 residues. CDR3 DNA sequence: TGTGCCAGCAGCGCCCGCTTAGCCAAAAACATTCAGTACTTC. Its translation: CASSARLAKNIQYF. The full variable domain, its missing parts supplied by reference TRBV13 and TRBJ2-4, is AAGVIQSPRHLIKEKRETATLKCYPIPRHDTVYWYQQGPGQDPQFLISFYEKMQSDKGSIPDRFSAQQFSDYHSELNMSSLELGDSALYFCASSARLAKNIQYFGAGTRLSVL.

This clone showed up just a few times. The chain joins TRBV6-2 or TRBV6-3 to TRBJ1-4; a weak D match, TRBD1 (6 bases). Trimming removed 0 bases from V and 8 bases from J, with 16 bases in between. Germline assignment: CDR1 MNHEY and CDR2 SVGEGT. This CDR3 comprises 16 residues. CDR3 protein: CASSYSRTALSEKLFF. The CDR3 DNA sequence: TGTGCCAGCAGTTACTCCCGGACAGCACTATCCGAAAAACTGTTTTTT.

For the CDR3, the DNA is TGCGCCAGCAGCCTATACGGGGGGGCCGCCACCGGGGAGCTGTTTTTT. Its protein is CASSLYGGAATGELFF. The chain uses TRBV4-3 and TRBJ2-2; 8 nucleotides line up with TRBD2. Germline-derived CDR1 and CDR2 are LGHNA and YSLEER. After removal of 4 bases from V and 4 bases from J, the junction contained 8 bases not matched to a gene. This CDR3 spans 16 amino acids.

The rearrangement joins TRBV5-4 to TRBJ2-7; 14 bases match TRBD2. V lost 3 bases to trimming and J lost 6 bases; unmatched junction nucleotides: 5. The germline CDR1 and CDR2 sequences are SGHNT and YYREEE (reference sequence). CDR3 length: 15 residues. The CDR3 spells CASSYGGTSGSEQYF. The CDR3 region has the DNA TGTGCCAGCAGCTACGGAGGGACTAGCGGGAGCGAGCAGTACTTC.

The CDR3 reads CASSFPGYEQYF. The CDR3 DNA sequence: TGTGCCAGCAGTTTCCCAGGCTACGAGCAGTACTTC. This sequence joins TRBV12-3 or TRBV12-4 and TRBJ2-7; D remains unclear. V lost 3 bases and J 3 bases, leaving 6 bases between the germline ends. CDR3 length: 12 residues.

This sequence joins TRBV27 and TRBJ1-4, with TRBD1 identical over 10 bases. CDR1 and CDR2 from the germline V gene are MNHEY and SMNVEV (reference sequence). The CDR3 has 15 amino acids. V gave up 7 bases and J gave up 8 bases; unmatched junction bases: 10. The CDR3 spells CASTPRGQGREKLFF. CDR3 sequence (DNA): TGTGCCAGCACCCCTAGGGGACAGGGGAGAGAAAAACTGTTTTTT.

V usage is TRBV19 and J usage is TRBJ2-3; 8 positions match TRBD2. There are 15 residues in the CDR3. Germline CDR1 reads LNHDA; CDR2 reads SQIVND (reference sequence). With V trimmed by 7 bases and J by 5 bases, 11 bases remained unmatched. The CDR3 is CASMVNGRAVDTQYF. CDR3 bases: TGTGCCAGTATGGTTAACGGGAGGGCAGTAGATACGCAGTATTTT. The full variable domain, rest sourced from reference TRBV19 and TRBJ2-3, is DGGITQSPKYLFRKEGQNVTLSCEQNLNHDAMYWYRQDPGQGLRLIYYSQIVNDFQKGDIAEGYSVSREKKESFPLTVTSAQKNPTAFYLCASMVNGRAVDTQYFGPGTRLTVL.

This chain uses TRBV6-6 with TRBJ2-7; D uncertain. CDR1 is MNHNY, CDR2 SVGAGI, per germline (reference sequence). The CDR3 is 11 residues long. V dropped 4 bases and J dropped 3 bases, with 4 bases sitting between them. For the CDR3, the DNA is TGTGCCAGCAGTTCCCGCTACGAGCAGTACTTC. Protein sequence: CASSSRYEQYF.